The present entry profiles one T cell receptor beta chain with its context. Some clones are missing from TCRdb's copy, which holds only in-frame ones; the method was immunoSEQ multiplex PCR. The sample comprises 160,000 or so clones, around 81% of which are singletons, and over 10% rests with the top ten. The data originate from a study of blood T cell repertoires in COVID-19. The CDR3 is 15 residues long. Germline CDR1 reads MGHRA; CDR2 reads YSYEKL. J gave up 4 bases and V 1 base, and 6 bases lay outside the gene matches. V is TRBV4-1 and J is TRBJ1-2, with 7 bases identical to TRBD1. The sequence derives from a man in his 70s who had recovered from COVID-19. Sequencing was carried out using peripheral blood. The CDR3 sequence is CASSQGTGDFYGYTF. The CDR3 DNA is TGCGCCAGCAGCCAAGGGACAGGAGATTTCTATGGCTACACCTTC.